This T cell receptor (beta chain) was sequenced during a study of blood T cell repertoires in COVID-19. The CDR3 runs 14 residues. V lost 2 bases to trimming and J lost 3 bases, with 10 bases between them. Germline CDR1 MNHEY, CDR2 SVGAGI. The protocol was immunoSEQ multiplex PCR, while the TCRdb copy is restricted to in-frame clones and leaves out a portion. The sample carries a few hundred thousand clones, around nine tenths recorded once. This chain links TRBV6-5 with TRBJ1-1, with D possibly matching TRBD1 (5 bases). The sequence derives from a woman in her thirties or forties who had recovered from COVID-19. Sequenced: peripheral blood. CDR3 loop: CASSYRGGYTEAFF. CDR3 nucleotide sequence: TGTGCCAGCAGTTACCGGGGGGGGTACACTGAAGCTTTCTTT.